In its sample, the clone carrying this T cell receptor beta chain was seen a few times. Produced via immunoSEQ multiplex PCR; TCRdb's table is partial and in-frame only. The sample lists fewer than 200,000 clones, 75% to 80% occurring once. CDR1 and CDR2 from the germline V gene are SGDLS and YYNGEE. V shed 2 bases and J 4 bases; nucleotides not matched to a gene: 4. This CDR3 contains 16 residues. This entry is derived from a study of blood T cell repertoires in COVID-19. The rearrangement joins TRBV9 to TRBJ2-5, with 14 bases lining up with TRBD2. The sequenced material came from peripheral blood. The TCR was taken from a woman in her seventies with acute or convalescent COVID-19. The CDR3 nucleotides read TGTGCCAGCAGCGTGGGACTAGCGGGAGTGACAGAGACCCAGTACTTC. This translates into CASSVGLAGVTETQYF. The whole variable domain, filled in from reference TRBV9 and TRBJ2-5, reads DSGVTQTPKHLITATGQRVTLRCSPRSGDLSVYWYQQSLDQGLQFLIQYYNGEERAKGNILERFSAQQFPDLHSELNLSSLELGDSALYFCASSVGLAGVTETQYFGPGTRLLVL.